These 21 T cell receptor beta chains were all obtained from the same sample, sequenced in a study of T cell repertoires in cytomegalovirus infection. No antigen has been identified for these receptors. TCRdb re-called the reads through MiXCR, storing one row per CDR3 protein. The table shows some 900,000 distinct CDR3 sequences, with about 31% occurring only once. This specimen consisted of cultured CD8+ T cells from PBMCs, obtained from culture after CMV antigen stimulation. Receptors were obtained from a human donor in good health (CMV status not recorded). Some clones in this sample may be carry-over from other donors' samples.

This clonotype was seen more than once but under ten times. This chain joins TRBV19 and TRBJ2-1, with TRBD2 identical over 8 bases. The ends lost 5 bases at V and 6 bases at J; junction bases unmatched: 9. The CDR3 is made up of 15 amino acids. Per the germline V gene, CDR1 is LNHDA and CDR2 is SQIVND (reference sequence). This CDR3 reads CASSAQAGVFNEQFF. DNA for the CDR3: TGTGCCAGTAGTGCCCAAGCGGGGGTCTTCAATGAGCAGTTCTTC.

The V and J genes are TRBV7-6 and TRBJ1-2; D is perhaps TRBD1 (5 bases). In germline, CDR1 is SGHVS, CDR2 FNYEAQ. This CDR3 has 13 residues. The V and J ends lost 5 bases and 3 bases respectively, with 10 bases between them. In DNA, the CDR3 is TGTGCCAGCAGCCCCGACAGTGACTATGGCTACACCTTC. As protein: CASSPDSDYGYTF.

This clonotype was detected many times. V is TRBV12-3 or TRBV12-4 and J is TRBJ2-5; unclear D gene. The CDR3 length is 14 residues. Trimming pared 4 bases from V and 3 bases from J, leaving 12 bases between. The CDR3 reads CASSWATPKETQYF. CDR3 coding DNA: TGTGCCAGCAGTTGGGCGACCCCTAAAGAGACCCAGTACTTC.

This clonotype was counted ten times or more. The rearrangement joins TRBV12-3 or TRBV12-4 to TRBJ2-1; D might be TRBD2 (5 bases). The CDR3 is made up of 16 amino acids. Deletions cut 5 bases from V and 0 bases from J, with 14 bases between. CDR3 protein: CASSPSGSSSYNEQFF. The CDR3 bases are TGTGCCAGCAGTCCCTCGGGGTCTAGCTCCTACAATGAGCAGTTCTTC.

With regard to this clonotype: Given a much more abundant clone one base away, this may be a read error. The chain is built from TRBV7-9 and TRBJ1-1; the D is unclear. V shed 1 base and J shed 7 bases, with 4 bases lying between them. This CDR3 is built from 11 residues. Germline CDR1 reads SEHNR; CDR2 reads FQNEAQ (reference sequence). In DNA form, the CDR3 reads TGTGCCAGCAGCTTAGAGTTTGAAGCTTTCTTT. Translation gives CASSLEFEAFF.

DNA of the CDR3: TGTGCCAGCTCCCCAAAGGGGAAGGAGACCCAGTACTTC. Translation gives CASSPKGKETQYF. This chain uses TRBV18 with TRBJ2-5, with D possibly matching TRBD1 (5 bases). Germline CDR1 is KGHSH and CDR2 is LQKENI. Deletions cut 6 bases from V and 5 bases from J, with 13 bases between. The CDR3 is 13 amino acids.

The V call is TRBV6-5, the J call TRBJ2-3; D call uncertain. The V and J ends lost 4 bases and 3 bases respectively, with 11 bases between them. Germline CDR1 and CDR2: MNHEY and SVGAGI. This CDR3 has 14 residues. The CDR3 DNA is TGTGCCAGCAGTTCGCCATCTCAGACAGATACGCAGTATTTT. Its protein is CASSSPSQTDTQYF.

This clonotype has a single count. The gene calls are TRBV24-1 and TRBJ1-5; D uncertain. Germline CDR1 and CDR2: KGHDR and SFDVKD. Trimming shortened V by 3 bases and J by 7 bases, and 6 bases separated the two germline ends. CDR3 length equals 12 residues. CDR3 sequence (DNA): TGTGCCACCAGTGATGGGAAGCAGCCCCAGCATTTT. This translates into CATSDGKQPQHF.

This chain uses TRBV27 with TRBJ2-2, with D possibly TRBD1 on 5 matching bases. Trimming pared 5 bases from V and 4 bases from J, leaving 11 bases between. This CDR3 spans 14 amino acids. Germline V gene sequence: CDR1 MNHEY, CDR2 SMNVEV (reference sequence). In DNA, the CDR3 is TGTGCCAGCAGTGGGCAGGGCCCCACCGGGGAGCTGTTTTTT. This gives the protein CASSGQGPTGELFF.

The chain recombines TRBV28 with TRBJ2-7, with D tentatively TRBD1 (6 bases). V was pared by 5 bases and J by 2 bases, with 13 bases between. Per germline, CDR1 MDHEN and CDR2 SYDVKM. The CDR3 contains 14 residues. CDR3 residues: CASSLRGMTYEQYV. The CDR3 DNA reads as TGTGCCAGCAGTCTCAGGGGCATGACCTACGAGCAGTACGTC.

Only a few counts were recorded for this clonotype. The chain carries TRBV15 and TRBJ1-4, with TRBD1 matching 9 bases. Germline lookup yields CDR1 LNHNV and CDR2 YYDKDF (reference sequence). V was pared by 1 base and J by 8 bases, with 14 bases of the junction left unmatched. CDR3 length equals 18 residues. Here the CDR3 reads CATSRGVVQGAMTEKLFF. The CDR3 nucleotides are TGTGCCACCAGCAGAGGAGTAGTACAGGGGGCAATGACGGAAAAACTGTTTTTT.

The gene calls are TRBV10-3 and TRBJ2-4, with 9 bases matching TRBD1. V shed 2 bases, J shed 2 bases, and the junction held 22 bases outside the gene matches. Germline values: CDR1 ENHRY, CDR2 SYGVKD. CDR3 size: 22 residues. The CDR3 region has the DNA TGTGCCATCAGTGAGAAGGGACAGGGACAACCACAAGCCCTGGTCCCCAAAAACATTCAGTACTTC. Amino acid sequence: CAISEKGQGQPQALVPKNIQYF.

The V and J genes are TRBV7-2 and TRBJ1-6; D not certain. There are 16 residues in the CDR3. The V end lost 1 base, the J end lost 7 bases, and 14 bases lay between the germline ends. The germline CDR1 and CDR2 sequences are SGHTA and FQGNSA. The CDR3 sequence: CASSLVLAASNSPLHF. CDR3 DNA: TGTGCCAGCAGCTTAGTTTTGGCAGCATCGAATTCACCCCTCCACTTT.

In its sample, this clonotype was seen a few times. The chain links TRBV20-1 to TRBJ2-7; the match to TRBD2 covers 7 bases. After removal of 0 bases from V and 2 bases from J, the junction contained 7 bases not matched to a gene. Germline V CDR1 and CDR2: DFQATT, SNEGSKA (reference sequence). The CDR3 contains 15 residues. CDR3 sequence reads: CSARDQGTNPYEQYF. The CDR3 DNA sequence: TGCAGTGCTAGAGATCAAGGGACTAACCCCTACGAGCAGTACTTC.

For the CDR3, the DNA is TGCAGCGTTGAACTCCGGACAGGCGGCTACGAGCAGTACTTC. It specifies CSVELRTGGYEQYF. The chain combines TRBV29-1 with TRBJ2-7; 7 bases agree with TRBD1. Germline assignment: CDR1 SQVTM and CDR2 ANQGSEA. V was clipped by 2 bases and J by 3 bases; unmatched bases: 7. The CDR3 spans 14 residues.

J is TRBJ1-4 and V is TRBV7-9; D is unclear. The CDR3 has 13 residues. V was shortened by 2 bases and J by 6 bases, with 7 bases between the two germline ends. Per germline, CDR1 SEHNR and CDR2 FQNEAQ (reference sequence). This chain's CDR3 is CASSLTLDEKLFF. CDR3 bases: TGTGCCAGCAGCTTAACGCTAGATGAAAAACTGTTTTTT.

CDR3 loop: CASSPPGNNEAFF. In DNA, the CDR3 is TGTGCCAGCAGCCCCCCGGGGAATAATGAAGCTTTCTTT. The genes are TRBV9 and TRBJ1-1; unclear D gene. The V end was cut by 4 bases, the J end by 7 bases, with 14 bases between. Germline CDR1 reads SGDLS; CDR2 reads YYNGEE. This CDR3 contains 13 residues.

The table lists this clonotype with a few counts. V and J are TRBV19 and TRBJ1-6; no firm D call. V was cut by 3 bases and J by 7 bases, with 16 bases left in between. Germline V gene sequence: CDR1 LNHDA, CDR2 SQIVND (reference sequence). The CDR3 is 16 residues long. The CDR3 region is CASSIRVSGPNSPLHF. The CDR3 nucleotides read TGTGCCAGTAGTATTAGGGTCAGCGGGCCCAATTCACCCCTCCACTTT.

The chain uses TRBV5-1 and TRBJ1-6; the D is unclear. The CDR3 covers 13 residues. The germline gives CDR1 SGHRS, CDR2 YFSETQ. Deletions cut 5 bases from V and 5 bases from J, with 8 bases between. The CDR3: CASRVEDNSPLHF. The CDR3 DNA reads TGCGCCAGCAGAGTGGAGGATAATTCACCCCTCCACTTT.

The table lists this clonotype with many counts. The CDR3, as DNA: TGTGCCAGCAGCTCGAACACCGGGGAGCTGTTTTTT. Residues: CASSSNTGELFF. The gene calls are TRBV7-6 and TRBJ2-2, with D uncertain. Germline V gene sequence: CDR1 SGHVS, CDR2 FNYEAQ. The CDR3 has 12 residues. V dropped 4 bases and J dropped 0 bases, with 0 bases sitting between them.

In this sample, this clonotype turned up a few times. The chain has TRBV28 and TRBJ1-5; D is uncertain. V was trimmed by 4 bases and J by 0 bases, leaving 7 bases between them. This CDR3 is built from 14 residues. Germline CDR1 is MDHEN and CDR2 is SYDVKM. In DNA form, the CDR3 reads TGTGCCAGCAGTTGGTTGTATAGCAATCAGCCCCAGCATTTT. It encodes CASSWLYSNQPQHF.